Reported below is one T cell receptor (beta chain). Its antigen is still unknown. No base-level quality is on record; no much larger clone is a single base apart. The donors were healthy, HIV-negative adults who had no recently reported acute infections or vaccinations. Every donor was a Caucasian adult living in Nashville, Tennessee, USA. CD4+ T cells were enriched through magnetic negative selection, after which naive cells were positively selected on CD45RA and the remaining negative fraction served as the memory subset. After blood collection by leukapheresis, PBMCs were isolated using Ficoll-Histopaque density gradient centrifugation and then cryopreserved in the vapor phase of liquid nitrogen. Analytical flow cytometry was used to check the purity and quantity of every magnetically sorted T cell population. From each sorted fraction, genomic DNA was isolated and quantified by UV absorbance on a Nanodrop 2000c.

V loses 0 bases of germline sequence and J loses 0 bases, and the interval between the two ends is 5 bases. The CDR3 contains 14 residues, cysteine and phenylalanine counted. Just CDR3 DNA is preserved here, 42 bases in frame from base 1. The CDR1 and CDR2 encoded by the germline V gene (reference sequence) are SEHNR and FQNEAQ. This specimen comes from a study of shared clonotypes between healthy human individuals (dated by TCRdb to 2020 to 2022). With respect to the entire study: The cohort comprised two women and a few men aged 18 to 49 years. For each donor, three plates each were used for CD4 naive and CD4 memory, two plates were used for CD8 naive, and one plate was used for CD8 memory. Blood TCR repertoires of a handful of healthy adults were deeply sequenced to estimate repertoire size and the extent of clonotype sharing between individuals. Different laboratories and diverse techniques were used to prepare libraries and sequence TCR repertoires, to increase sequencing depth and limit assay-specific biases. Each donor's leukapheresis produced roughly between roughly 0.9 and 8.9 billion PBMCs. Summary of the overall study and its limitations: Higher generation probabilities were observed for clonotypes shared by all four sorted-subset donors than for non-shared clonotypes. Naive subsets generally had larger estimated clonotype richness than memory subsets. Across a handful of donors, 4.5% to 6.5% of naive CD4, roughly 3.8% of naive CD8, roughly 2.2% of memory CD4, and around 0.4% of memory CD8 clonotypes were shared. The genetic and exposure-history diversity represented was limited by the small number of donors. Pairwise subsampling led to the expectation that sequencing depth would affect the degree of clonotype sharing among donors. Rarefaction of sorted-subset datasets indicated incomplete sequencing despite the large sequencing depth. Sampling was restricted to blood, and TCR repertoires in tissue are likely to differ from TCR repertoires in blood.

TCR CDR3 regions were amplified from genomic DNA by multiplex PCR using the deep immunoSEQ assay. For each cell subset, the extracted genomic DNA was distributed evenly across all wells of several immunoSEQ 96-well plates, and each plate served as one replicate. Each replicate PCR for sorted subsets received around 0.2 ug genomic DNA, equal to roughly 33,000 T cell genomes. The purified libraries were quantified using a Qubit 3.0 fluorometer, sized with a Bioanalyzer 2100, and then quantified again using the KAPA Library Quantification kit. Each immunoSEQ 96-well plate was sequenced on its own single-read 150-cycle Illumina NextSeq 550 flow cell. In the original analysis: Because the immunoSEQ output held only junctional sequences and lacked quality scores, the filtering could not match the filtering applied to full-length reads. Sequences were annotated with PyIR, a Python wrapper for IgBLAST v1.9, and V/J genes and CDR3 were assigned using IMGT germline references. Any read was removed if the V/J assignment was weak (E-value above 1e-6), the CDR3 was missing, or the read contained stop codons, out-of-frame junctions, or ambiguous translated residues. A V3J clonotype was defined by an identical inferred V gene, J gene, and CDR3 amino acid sequence. Percentage overlap between repertoires was computed as shared unique clonotypes divided by the size of the smaller repertoire. Richness of each repertoire was evaluated using RTK rarefaction, the Chao1 estimator, and Recon v2.1 estimates of unobserved clonotypes. OLGA was used to compute generation probabilities for all TCRbeta clonotypes that the gDNA method yielded from a few donors. The table comes from immuneACCESS by way of TCRdb, which keeps in-frame sequences with V and J called. Part of the clones is missing from these tables; in studies checked, under half for an unresolved V gene and the rest for unknown reasons. V and J calls and clone size come straight from that table; D and trimming were deduced from the DNA. This sample gives around 340,000 clones in total; 73% of them show up just once. About 10% of the sample lies in the top ten.

The sequencing sample was made of memory CD4+ T cells sorted from blood. The cell subset or site label, as the study defines it: CD45RA-negative fraction. This receptor was taken from a man younger than 45 in good health. Recombination joined TRBV7-9 with TRBJ1-2; confidence is insufficient to name the D gene. The sequence in DNA is TGTGCCAGCAGCTTAGCTTCAGCTAACTATGGCTACACCTTC. Translated, it gives CASSLASANYGYTF. The CDR3, completed at both ends by the reference TRBV7-9 and TRBJ1-2 genes, gives the full variable domain DTGVSQNPRHKITKRGQNVTFRCDPISEHNRLYWYRQTLGQGPEFLTYFQNEAQLEKSRLLSDRFSAERPKGSFSTLEIQRTEQGDSAMYLCASSLASANYGYTFGSGTRLTVV.